This is a list of T cell receptor beta chains from one sample in a study of Graves' ophthalmopathy and Graves' hyperthyroidism. Using its own MiXCR run on the multiplex PCR reads, TCRdb lists one record per CDR3 protein. The table records 620,000 or so distinct CDR3 sequences, 22% of them present only once. Sample: peripheral blood. The receptors derive from a young woman with stable Graves' hyperthyroidism. Some clones in this sample may be carry-over from other donors' samples. Both conserved end residues are part of each CDR3. Each record gives: clone size, V gene, D gene, J gene, CDR3 protein, CDR3 DNA. The D gene is left open where the match is weak. Rows give clone size only sometimes, using once, few, many, or a class for an expanded clone.

size: many
V: TRBV6-1
D: NA
J: TRBJ1-1
CDR3: CASNLDGYTEAFF
DNA: TGTGCCAGCAACTTGGACGGATACACTGAAGCTTTCTTT

size: many
V: TRBV5-1
D: TRBD1
J: TRBJ1-1
CDR3: CASSPQGDTEAFF
DNA: TGTGCCAGCTCACCCCAGGGGGACACTGAAGCTTTCTTT

size: NA
V: TRBV2
D: TRBD2
J: TRBJ2-2
CDR3: CASSEGLAGAASTGELFF
DNA: TGTGCCAGCAGTGAAGGGCTAGCGGGGGCCGCGAGCACCGGGGAGCTGTTTTTT

size: many
V: TRBV15
D: NA
J: TRBJ1-2
CDR3: CATSRDRGGYGYTF
DNA: TGTGCCACCAGCAGAGATCGGGGAGGGTATGGCTACACCTTC

size: NA
V: TRBV12-3/TRBV12-4
D: NA
J: TRBJ1-2
CDR3: CASTPQEGLYGYTF
DNA: TGTGCCAGCACCCCCCAGGAGGGGCTTTATGGCTACACCTTC

size: many
V: TRBV6-1
D: TRBD2
J: TRBJ2-7
CDR3: CAGGPTSGITYEQYF
DNA: TGTGCCGGGGGACCGACTAGCGGGATCACCTACGAGCAGTACTTC

size: NA
V: TRBV19
D: NA
J: TRBJ1-1
CDR3: CASSIDPVGMNTEAFF
DNA: TGTGCCAGTAGTATAGACCCCGTCGGGATGAACACTGAAGCTTTCTTT

size: few
V: TRBV27
D: TRBD1
J: TRBJ1-2
CDR3: CASSSMAGGYYGYTF
DNA: TGTGCCAGCAGTTCGATGGCAGGGGGCTACTATGGCTACACCTTC

size: many
V: TRBV7-9
D: NA
J: TRBJ2-7
CDR3: CASSTWDPKVHEQYF
DNA: TGTGCCAGCTCCACCTGGGACCCGAAAGTTCACGAGCAGTACTTC

size: many
V: TRBV27
D: TRBD1
J: TRBJ1-2
CDR3: CASSFRDRGYGYTF
DNA: TGTGCCAGCAGTTTCCGGGACAGGGGCTATGGCTACACCTTC

size: many
V: TRBV2
D: TRBD1
J: TRBJ1-5
CDR3: CASSTQTGGNQPQHF
DNA: TGTGCCAGCAGTACCCAGACAGGGGGCAATCAGCCCCAGCATTTT

size: many
V: TRBV6-4
D: NA
J: TRBJ1-5
CDR3: CASSRTNSGRGNQPQHF
DNA: TGTGCCAGCAGTCGCACAAACTCGGGTCGTGGCAATCAGCCCCAGCATTTT

size: few
V: TRBV12-3/TRBV12-4
D: TRBD2
J: TRBJ2-5
CDR3: CASKAGLTKETQYF
DNA: TGTGCCAGCAAAGCGGGGCTAACTAAAGAGACCCAGTACTTC

size: many
V: TRBV28
D: NA
J: TRBJ2-6
CDR3: CASSLMGVRGSGANVLTF
DNA: TGTGCCAGCAGTTTAATGGGGGTCAGGGGCTCCGGGGCCAACGTCCTGACTTTC

size: few
V: TRBV7-2
D: NA
J: TRBJ2-2
CDR3: CASSAQGGDTGELFF
DNA: TGTGCCAGCAGCGCCCAGGGGGGGGACACCGGGGAGCTGTTTTTT

size: NA
V: TRBV4-1
D: NA
J: TRBJ1-1
CDR3: CASSHSPANTEAFF
DNA: TGCGCCAGCAGCCACTCCCCAGCGAACACTGAAGCTTTCTTT

size: many
V: TRBV27
D: NA
J: TRBJ1-3
CDR3: CASSPPRGNTIYF
DNA: TGTGCCAGCAGTCCCCCTCGAGGAAACACCATATATTTT

size: many
V: TRBV5-1
D: NA
J: TRBJ2-7
CDR3: CASSSPGRGAFEQYF
DNA: TGCGCCAGCAGCTCGCCGGGACGGGGGGCCTTCGAGCAGTACTTC

size: NA
V: TRBV28
D: NA
J: TRBJ1-2
CDR3: CGAGSYGYTF
DNA: TGTGGTGCGGGGTCCTATGGCTACACCTTC

size: NA
V: TRBV6-5
D: NA
J: TRBJ2-2
CDR3: CASSYAGPGNTGELFF
DNA: TGTGCCAGCAGTTACGCGGGACCTGGGAACACCGGGGAGCTGTTTTTT

size: many
V: TRBV27
D: NA
J: TRBJ2-7
CDR3: CASRPQGTSYEQYF
DNA: TGTGCCAGCAGGCCTCAGGGGACCTCCTACGAGCAGTACTTC

size: many
V: TRBV11-2
D: NA
J: TRBJ1-5
CDR3: CASSPSVELSNRPQHF
DNA: TGTGCCAGCAGCCCGTCAGTAGAGTTAAGCAATCGGCCCCAGCATTTT

size: few
V: TRBV20-1
D: NA
J: TRBJ2-2
CDR3: CSASRGGSTGELFF
DNA: TGCAGTGCTAGCCGGGGCGGGTCGACCGGGGAGCTGTTTTTT

size: many
V: TRBV19
D: NA
J: TRBJ1-6
CDR3: CATNRDENSPLHF
DNA: TGTGCCACCAACCGGGACGAAAATTCACCCCTCCACTTT

size: NA
V: TRBV28
D: TRBD2
J: TRBJ2-5
CDR3: CASSFGASGEGIQETQYF
DNA: TGTGCCAGCAGTTTTGGGGCTAGCGGGGAGGGAATCCAAGAGACCCAGTACTTC

size: NA
V: TRBV6-2/TRBV6-3
D: NA
J: TRBJ1-1
CDR3: CASRGLGNTEAFF
DNA: TGTGCCAGCAGGGGCCTCGGGAACACTGAAGCTTTCTTT

size: NA
V: TRBV9
D: NA
J: TRBJ1-3
CDR3: CASSENSVHSGNTIYF
DNA: TGTGCCAGCAGCGAGAACTCCGTCCACTCTGGAAACACCATATATTTT

size: many
V: TRBV6-2/TRBV6-3
D: NA
J: TRBJ2-5
CDR3: CASSYGGALETQYF
DNA: TGTGCCAGCAGTTACGGGGGGGCCCTGGAGACCCAGTACTTC

size: NA
V: TRBV30
D: NA
J: TRBJ2-7
CDR3: CAWSVGGSSYEQYF
DNA: TGTGCCTGGAGTGTAGGGGGGTCCTCCTACGAGCAGTACTTC

size: many
V: TRBV6-5
D: NA
J: TRBJ1-3
CDR3: CASSYLAGQGGNTIYF
DNA: TGTGCCAGCAGTTACCTCGCGGGGCAGGGCGGAAACACCATATATTTT

size: many
V: TRBV7-2
D: NA
J: TRBJ2-5
CDR3: CASSLTRWQETQYF
DNA: TGTGCCAGCAGCTTAACTAGGTGGCAAGAGACCCAGTACTTC

size: many
V: TRBV29-1
D: NA
J: TRBJ1-1
CDR3: CSALGEGRVAFF
DNA: TGCAGCGCCCTCGGAGAAGGGCGGGTAGCTTTCTTT

size: many
V: TRBV3-1
D: NA
J: TRBJ1-2
CDR3: CASSQGDLYGYTF
DNA: TGTGCCAGCAGCCAAGGGGATCTCTATGGCTACACCTTC

size: NA
V: TRBV19
D: TRBD1
J: TRBJ2-7
CDR3: CATSGGWTYEQYF
DNA: TGTGCCACCTCAGGGGGCTGGACCTACGAGCAGTACTTC

size: many
V: TRBV29-1
D: NA
J: TRBJ1-1
CDR3: CSVELGSSVNTEAFF
DNA: TGCAGCGTTGAATTGGGGAGTTCGGTAAACACTGAAGCTTTCTTT

size: many
V: TRBV20-1
D: NA
J: TRBJ1-1
CDR3: CSARSWDTEAFF
DNA: TGCAGTGCTAGGTCATGGGACACTGAAGCTTTCTTT

size: many
V: TRBV19
D: NA
J: TRBJ2-5
CDR3: CASSTRPSVQETQYF
DNA: TGTGCCAGTAGTACCCGCCCGTCGGTACAAGAGACCCAGTACTTC

size: NA
V: TRBV5-5
D: NA
J: TRBJ1-5
CDR3: CANSLLGTQIQPQHF
DNA: TGTGCCAACAGCTTGTTGGGAACCCAGATTCAGCCTCAGCATTTT

size: many
V: TRBV6-1
D: TRBD1
J: TRBJ1-1
CDR3: CASSTGVFTEAFF
DNA: TGTGCCAGCAGTACAGGGGTCTTCACTGAAGCTTTCTTT

size: NA
V: TRBV6-1
D: TRBD2
J: TRBJ2-7
CDR3: CASRGSGGRGYEQYF
DNA: TGTGCCAGCCGAGGCTCCGGCGGGAGGGGCTACGAGCAGTACTTC

size: many
V: TRBV12-3/TRBV12-4
D: NA
J: TRBJ1-1
CDR3: CASSPNGAMNTEAFF
DNA: TGTGCCAGCAGTCCAAATGGGGCGATGAACACTGAAGCTTTCTTT

size: many
V: TRBV11-2
D: TRBD1
J: TRBJ1-1
CDR3: CASSEGQSNTEAFF
DNA: TGTGCCAGCAGCGAGGGACAGAGTAACACTGAAGCTTTCTTT

size: many
V: TRBV6-5
D: TRBD1
J: TRBJ2-7
CDR3: CASILNRGPGEQYF
DNA: TGTGCCAGCATTCTCAACAGGGGCCCGGGGGAGCAGTACTTC

size: many
V: TRBV7-6
D: NA
J: TRBJ1-2
CDR3: CASSLNGNYGYTF
DNA: TGTGCCAGCAGCTTAAACGGCAACTATGGCTACACCTTC

size: NA
V: TRBV6-1
D: NA
J: TRBJ2-6
CDR3: CASSERGGGWGANVLTF
DNA: TGTGCCAGCAGTGAACGTGGCGGCGGGTGGGGGGCCAACGTCCTGACTTTC

size: many
V: TRBV13
D: NA
J: TRBJ2-5
CDR3: CASSFLPEETQYF
DNA: TGTGCCAGCAGCTTTTTGCCAGAAGAGACCCAGTACTTC

size: many
V: TRBV6-2/TRBV6-3
D: NA
J: TRBJ2-7
CDR3: CASSYSAPYEQYF
DNA: TGTGCCAGCAGTTATTCCGCTCCCTACGAGCAGTACTTC

size: many
V: TRBV29-1
D: NA
J: TRBJ1-1
CDR3: CSGTTGLQNTEAFF
DNA: TGCAGCGGGACGACGGGCCTCCAGAACACTGAAGCTTTCTTT

size: many
V: TRBV18
D: TRBD1
J: TRBJ2-7
CDR3: CASSAGTGLYEQYF
DNA: TGTGCCAGCTCAGCCGGGACAGGGCTGTACGAGCAGTACTTC

size: many
V: TRBV28
D: NA
J: TRBJ2-5
CDR3: CASTIAGETQYF
DNA: TGTGCCAGCACCATAGCTGGAGAGACCCAGTACTTC

size: many
V: TRBV6-2/TRBV6-3
D: NA
J: TRBJ2-5
CDR3: CASSRVGHQETQYF
DNA: TGTGCCAGCAGCCGTGTGGGACACCAAGAGACCCAGTACTTC

size: many
V: TRBV12-3/TRBV12-4
D: NA
J: TRBJ2-7
CDR3: CASSPPQTLYEQYF
DNA: TGTGCCAGCAGTCCCCCTCAGACACTATACGAGCAGTACTTC

size: many
V: TRBV12-3/TRBV12-4
D: NA
J: TRBJ1-3
CDR3: CATDGGPGNTIYF
DNA: TGTGCCACAGACGGGGGGCCCGGAAACACCATATATTTT

size: many
V: TRBV12-3/TRBV12-4
D: TRBD1
J: TRBJ2-7
CDR3: CASSKPGGEQYF
DNA: TGTGCCAGCAGTAAACCAGGGGGCGAGCAGTACTTC